The T cell receptor (beta chain) under discussion was sequenced for a study of CD8 T cells in ankylosing spondylitis. Study findings and constraints: A TCR beta motif of roughly eight highly homologous variants seemed to mark ankylosing spondylitis blood.

In TCRdb, the 5' RACE reads were re-called with MiXCR into one record per CDR3 protein. The data contain about 340,000 distinct CDR3 sequences, less than 9.5% of them singletons. The V gene's germline CDR1 is MNHEY and CDR2 SMNVEV (reference sequence). The CDR3 totals 12 residues. V trimming: 6 bases; J trimming: 9 bases; junction bases outside the gene matches: 6. This clonotype turned up a few times. The antigen is not known. This sequence was found in a male donor with ankylosing spondylitis. The sequencing input was blood, either unsorted or a sorted T cell fraction (not recorded which). The V call is TRBV27, the J call TRBJ2-7; 9 bases fit TRBD1. The CDR3 loop is CASRGQGRGQYF. The CDR3 DNA follows: TGTGCCAGCAGAGGACAGGGGAGGGGGCAGTACTTC.